This passage covers 15 T cell receptor beta chains from one sample sequenced in a study of cytomegalovirus exposure and HLA in healthy donors. 13 Jbeta primers and 60 Vbeta primers were used for the PCR. The method was immunoSEQ multiplex PCR; TCRdb's version includes in-frame clones alone and lacks a portion of them. The sample holds roughly 280,000 clones, roughly 70% seen once. Material: PBMCs. The receptors were gathered from a female donor in good health and CMV-seronegative.

This clone was seen just once. J is TRBJ1-2 and V is TRBV6-1; 7 bases are shared with TRBD1. Trimming cost V 10 bases and J 8 bases; bases outside gene matches: 4. Germline V gene data show CDR1 as MNHNS and CDR2 as SASEGT. CDR3 length equals 10 residues. CDR3 coding DNA: TGTGCCACCGGACAGGAGGGCTACACCTTC. As protein: CATGQEGYTF.

The DNA of the CDR3 is TGTGCCAGCTCTCTTCTAGAGGGCTACGAGCAGTACTTC. Translating it yields CASSLLEGYEQYF. V usage is TRBV18 and J usage is TRBJ2-7; perhaps TRBD2 as D (5 bases). Germline V gene sequence: CDR1 KGHSH, CDR2 LQKENI. The CDR3 is 13 amino acids. Trimming removed 6 bases from V and 3 bases from J, with 12 bases in between.

The chain couples TRBV10-2 to TRBJ2-7; 10 bases line up with TRBD2. In germline, CDR1 is WSHSY, CDR2 SAAADI. Trimming removed 8 bases from V and 1 base from J; junction bases left unmatched: 8. The CDR3 has 15 residues. The CDR3 here is CASESGRAESYEQYF. The DNA for the CDR3 is TGCGCCAGCGAAAGCGGGAGGGCCGAGTCCTACGAGCAGTACTTC.

V is TRBV10-3 and J is TRBJ1-2; the match to TRBD1 covers 7 bases. The CDR3 loop spans 14 amino acids. Unmatched junction bases numbered 12, after V lost 7 bases and J lost 7 bases. The germline V gene has CDR1 ENHRY and CDR2 SYGVKD. CDR3 loop: CAITGRQGGTGYTF. CDR3 nucleotide sequence: TGTGCCATCACGGGTAGACAGGGCGGCACTGGCTACACCTTC.

The chain links TRBV6-4 to TRBJ2-6; 7 bases align to TRBD1. The germline V gene has CDR1 MRHNA and CDR2 SNTAGT. This CDR3 comprises 15 residues. Trimming cost V 2 bases and J 4 bases; bases outside gene matches: 2. CDR3 sequence reads: CASSDRRGGANVLTF. As DNA, the CDR3 is TGTGCCAGCAGTGACCGCAGGGGGGGGGCCAACGTCCTGACTTTC.

This clone was recorded a few times. The rearrangement uses TRBV28 and TRBJ2-4; 8 bases match TRBD1. Unmatched junction bases numbered 9, after V lost 2 bases and J lost 0 bases. In germline, CDR1 is MDHEN, CDR2 SYDVKM. There are 18 residues in the CDR3. The CDR3 sequence: CASSLRRTGPIAKNIQYF. The CDR3 DNA is TGTGCCAGCAGTTTAAGGCGGACAGGGCCTATAGCCAAAAACATTCAGTACTTC.

The J gene is TRBJ2-1, the V gene TRBV5-1, with TRBD2 matching 11 bases. The CDR3 has 18 residues. Germline CDR1 reads SGHRS; CDR2 reads YFSETQ. J gave up 3 bases and V 2 bases, and 10 bases lay outside the gene matches. CDR3 residues: CASSFTSGSEVFYNEQFF. Here the CDR3 DNA reads TGCGCCAGCAGCTTTACTAGCGGGAGTGAGGTATTCTACAATGAGCAGTTCTTC.

The J gene is TRBJ2-7, the V gene TRBV4-1; 11 positions match TRBD1. The CDR3 sequence is 16 residues long. CDR1 is MGHRA and CDR2 is YSYEKL in the germline V gene. V lost 0 bases and J lost 7; bases outside the gene matches: 8. The CDR3 protein is CASSQEPGTGGWEQYF. The CDR3 bases are TGCGCCAGCAGCCAAGAACCCGGGACAGGGGGATGGGAGCAGTACTTC.

The J gene is TRBJ2-2, the V gene TRBV5-6, with TRBD1 identical over 7 bases. This CDR3 comprises 13 residues. V trimming: 0 bases; J trimming: 7 bases; junction bases outside the gene matches: 0. Germline CDR1 and CDR2: SGHDT and YYEEEE. CDR3 in DNA: TGTGCCAGCAGCTTGGCAGGGGGCGGGGAGCTGTTTTTT. Amino acid sequence: CASSLAGGGELFF.

J is TRBJ2-1 and V is TRBV27; tentative D call: TRBD1 (5 bases). Between the trimmed V and J ends, which lost 5 bases and 6 bases, there was a span of 17 bases. The CDR3 contains 15 residues. Germline lookup yields CDR1 MNHEY and CDR2 SMNVEV (reference sequence). The CDR3 coding sequence is TGTGCCAGCAGTGAAGGGGCTAGATCCCGCAATGAGCAGTTCTTC. Its protein product is CASSEGARSRNEQFF.

The gene calls are TRBV29-1 and TRBJ2-7; TRBD2 matches at 13 bases. The CDR3 extends over 14 amino acids. The trim removed 6 bases at V and 7 bases at J, leaving 9 bases unmatched. CDR1 is SQVTM, CDR2 ANQGSEA, per germline. The CDR3 DNA reads as TGCAGCGTGGCCGGGACTAGCGGGGTAGGAGAGCAGTACTTC. Translation gives CSVAGTSGVGEQYF.

Concerning this clone: The sample holds other DNA sequences that translate to the same CDR3. The gene calls are TRBV27 and TRBJ1-2; maybe TRBD1 (5 bases). V gave up 2 bases and J gave up 3 bases, with 10 bases separating them. CDR1 is MNHEY and CDR2 is SMNVEV in the germline V gene (reference sequence). The CDR3 contains 14 residues. The DNA of the CDR3 is TGTGCCAGCAGTTTAAATCGGGGGTACTATGGCTACACCTTC. Translating gives CASSLNRGYYGYTF.

This chain joins TRBV10-2 and TRBJ2-7; 9 nucleotides align to TRBD1. Germline V gene lookup returns CDR1 WSHSY and CDR2 SAAADI. The junction had 5 bases not matched to a gene; V was cut back by 4 bases and J by 4 bases. CDR3 size: 14 residues. CDR3 nucleotide sequence: TGCGCCAGCAGTGCGACAGGGGGTGGTTACGAGCAGTACTTC. As protein: CASSATGGGYEQYF.

The chain has TRBV19 and TRBJ2-4; perhaps TRBD2 as D (7 bases). The CDR3 has 15 residues. With 2 bases removed from V and 4 bases from J, the gap between germline ends came to 12 bases. CDR1 is LNHDA and CDR2 is SQIVND in the germline V gene (reference sequence). The CDR3 DNA follows: TGTGCCAGTAGTATATACGGGGGGCCGAAAAACATTCAGTACTTC. It encodes CASSIYGGPKNIQYF.

J is TRBJ2-1 and V is TRBV27; D unresolved. This CDR3 spans 15 amino acids. Trimming took off 6 bases at V and 0 bases at J, with 12 bases between the two ends. CDR1 is MNHEY, CDR2 SMNVEV, per germline (reference sequence). The CDR3 region is CASRVDLNSYNEQFF. CDR3 sequence (DNA): TGTGCCAGCAGAGTCGACTTAAACTCCTACAATGAGCAGTTCTTC.